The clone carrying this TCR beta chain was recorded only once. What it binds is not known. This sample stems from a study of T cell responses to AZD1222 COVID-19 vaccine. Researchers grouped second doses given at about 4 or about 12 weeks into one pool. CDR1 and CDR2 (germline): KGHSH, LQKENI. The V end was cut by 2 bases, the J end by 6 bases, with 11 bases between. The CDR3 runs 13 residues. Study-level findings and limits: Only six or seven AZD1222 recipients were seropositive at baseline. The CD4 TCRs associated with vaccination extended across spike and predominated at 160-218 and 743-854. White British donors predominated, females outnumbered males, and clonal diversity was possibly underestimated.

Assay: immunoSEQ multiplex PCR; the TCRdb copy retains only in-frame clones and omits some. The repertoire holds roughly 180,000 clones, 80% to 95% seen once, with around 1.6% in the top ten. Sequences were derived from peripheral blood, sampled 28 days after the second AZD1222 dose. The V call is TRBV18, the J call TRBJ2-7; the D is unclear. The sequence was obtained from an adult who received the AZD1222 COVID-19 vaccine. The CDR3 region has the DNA TGTGCCAGCTCACCATTTACCTCCCCCGAGCAGTACTTC. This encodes CASSPFTSPEQYF.